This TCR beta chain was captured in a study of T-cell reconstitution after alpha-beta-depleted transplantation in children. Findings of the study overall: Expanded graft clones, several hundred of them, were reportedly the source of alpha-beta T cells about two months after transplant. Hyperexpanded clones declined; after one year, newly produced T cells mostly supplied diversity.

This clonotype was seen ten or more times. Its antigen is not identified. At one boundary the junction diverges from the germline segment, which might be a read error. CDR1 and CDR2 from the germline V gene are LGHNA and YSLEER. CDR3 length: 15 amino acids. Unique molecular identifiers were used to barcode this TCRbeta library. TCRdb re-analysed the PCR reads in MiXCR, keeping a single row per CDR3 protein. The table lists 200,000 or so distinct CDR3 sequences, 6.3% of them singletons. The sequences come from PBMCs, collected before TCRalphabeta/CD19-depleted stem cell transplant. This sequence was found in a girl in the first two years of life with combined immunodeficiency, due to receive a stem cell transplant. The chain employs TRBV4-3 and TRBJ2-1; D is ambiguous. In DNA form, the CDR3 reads TGCGCCAACAGCCACGAGTTCCGCTCCTACAATGAGCAGTTCTTC. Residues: CANSHEFRSYNEQFF.